This TCR beta chain was captured in a study of CD8+ T cells in alopecia areata. Treatment given: oral pan-JAK inhibitor, 5-10 mg twice daily. Sequencing used cDNA as its template, made by extracting RNA and reverse transcribing it. Profiling relied on immunoSEQ multiplex PCR, and the TCRdb table lists in-frame clones only, not all of them. The sample lists 200,000 to 250,000 clones, under 70% seen once, with more than 3.5% in the top ten. The CDR3 runs 12 residues. V was pared by 3 bases and J by 8 bases, with 8 bases between. Germline lookup yields CDR1 SGHTA and CDR2 FQGNSA. The chain is built from TRBV7-2 and TRBJ1-5; no firm D call. The sequence was obtained from a human donor with alopecia areata. Sequencing used CD4+ T cells sorted from blood, obtained at week 4, from a patient treated with tofacitinib. This chain's CDR3 is CASSFQTEPQHF. Here the CDR3 DNA reads TGTGCCAGCAGCTTCCAGACCGAGCCCCAGCATTTT. The full variable domain, its missing parts supplied by reference TRBV7-2 and TRBJ1-5, is GAGVSQSPSNKVTEKGKDVELRCDPISGHTALYWYRQSLGQGLEFLIYFQGNSAPDKSGLPSDRFSAERTGGSVSTLTIQRTQQEDSAVYLCASSFQTEPQHFGDGTRLSIL.